Sequencing of this TCR beta chain was carried out in a study of early T cells in non-severe SARS-CoV-2 infection (dated by TCRdb to the early 2020s). With regard to the full study: Because TCR sequencing relied on bulk RNA taken from unsorted whole blood, pairing of alpha and beta chains was not possible.

From the cysteine through the phenylalanine, the CDR3 covers 15 amino acids. The retained sequence is limited to the CDR3, 45 bases, with the frame set at the first base. The V end gives up 5 bases and the J end 9 bases, leaving 12 bases in the junction not matched to a gene. The germline V gene provides CDR1 SGHAT and CDR2 FQNNGV. This clonotype was found many times. Its antigen remains unidentified. Per-base quality was not reported, and no clone a single base away is much larger than it. Set within a cohort of healthcare workers in London, UK, this nested case-control study involved weekly PCR testing of nasopharyngeal swabs along with blood sampling. Healthcare workers were recruited between 23 and 31 March 2020, during the week of the UK lockdown, and were followed weekly for up to about 15 weeks. Findings and caveats that apply to the study as a whole: VDJdb matching was skewed toward anti-spike CD8 responses and likely underestimated virus-specific expansions, missing private and CD4 specificities.

Library prep was done by 5' RACE. Instrument used: NextSeq 500. To correct for sequencing error and PCR bias, the TCR library protocol tagged individual cDNA molecules with unique molecular identifiers. Sequencing covered both TCR alpha and beta chains, and within each sample the abundances of alpha and beta sequences were tightly co-correlated. In the source study's methods: Decombinator V4 was used to annotate the V gene, J gene and CDR3 of the TCR sequences. TCRs were defined as expanded if a significant change between any two time points was detected under a Poisson model with p below 0.0001. Abundances of TCRs were expressed as counts per million after normalisation to the total number of TCRs sequenced in each sample. MAIT TCRs were defined by TRAV1-2 paired with TRAJ12, TRAJ20 or TRAJ33, and iNKT TCRs by TRAV10 paired with TRAJ18. VDJdb, accessed on 1 November 2021, was searched for TCRs annotated for CMV, EBV and SARS-CoV-2, and TCRs annotated for more than one antigen were excluded. TCRdb ran its own pipeline on the public reads, namely fastp trimming at Q25 and MiXCR clone calling, and kept in-frame beta chains. One record per CDR3 amino acid sequence lists the most common genes and DNA. What appears here as the V and J calls and clone size reflects TCRdb's work, not the paper's. Present in this sample are tens of thousands of distinct CDR3 sequences, around 5.7% of which were seen just once. The ten largest clonotypes hold 5% to 6.5% of the sample.

This sequence originates from an adult who was a healthcare worker with PCR-confirmed SARS-CoV-2 infection or an uninfected control (not recorded which). The sample comprised whole blood. Recombination linked TRBV11-2 to TRBJ2-1; TRBD2 fits 8 bases in the junction. The CDR3: CASSPHVSGSPEQFF. The bases read TGTGCCAGCAGCCCCCATGTAAGCGGGAGTCCTGAGCAGTTCTTC.